One TCR beta chain is described in this entry. Antigen specificity is unknown. The data were taken from a study of graft-versus-host responses after intestinal transplantation. About the research overall: Each recipient received anti-thymocyte globulin induction, then tacrolimus and steroids for around three years. Findings of the study overall: Detection of GvH clones occurred in recipient marrow, and some had their first appearance in ileum or blood.

Generated by immunoSEQ multiplex PCR, the TCRdb table keeps only in-frame clones and is missing some. The sample lists 85,000 to 90,000 clones; around 93% were seen once. The V end was cut by 3 bases, the J end by 0 bases, with 12 bases between. CDR1 is SGHRS and CDR2 is YFSETQ in the germline V gene. The CDR3 length is 15 residues. The chain couples TRBV5-1 to TRBJ1-1; D possibly corresponds to TRBD1 (5 bases). The sequencing used unstimulated CD4+ T cells sorted from spleen or lymph node cells, collected before transplant. The clonotype originates from a human donor who was the organ donor for an intestinal transplant. The CDR3 loop reads CASSWGLMMNTEAFF. The CDR3, as DNA: TGCGCCAGCAGCTGGGGCTTAATGATGAACACTGAAGCTTTCTTT.